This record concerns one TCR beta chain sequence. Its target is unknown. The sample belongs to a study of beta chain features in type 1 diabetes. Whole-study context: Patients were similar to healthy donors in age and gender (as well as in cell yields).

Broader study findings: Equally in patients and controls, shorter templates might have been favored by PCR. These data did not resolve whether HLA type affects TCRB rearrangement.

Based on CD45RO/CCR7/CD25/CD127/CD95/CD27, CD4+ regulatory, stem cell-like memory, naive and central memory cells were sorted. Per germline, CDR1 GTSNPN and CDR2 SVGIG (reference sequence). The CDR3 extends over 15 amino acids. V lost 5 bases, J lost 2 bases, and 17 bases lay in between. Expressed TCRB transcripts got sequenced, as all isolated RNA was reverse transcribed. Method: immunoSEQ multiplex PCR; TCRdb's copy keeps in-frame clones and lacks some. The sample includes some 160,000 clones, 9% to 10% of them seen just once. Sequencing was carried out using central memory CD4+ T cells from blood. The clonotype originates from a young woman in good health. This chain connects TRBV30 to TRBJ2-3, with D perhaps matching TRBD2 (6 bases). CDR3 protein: CAWGTGSDITDTQYF. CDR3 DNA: TGTGCCTGGGGGACTGGAAGCGATATCACAGATACGCAGTATTTT.